This T cell receptor (beta chain) was recovered during a study of blood T cell repertoires in COVID-19. About the study: Samples taken during acute and convalescent COVID-19 were collected in the United States, Italy and Spain. Sample material is recorded as cDNA or gDNA derived from T cells, B-cell-depleted T cells, or PBMCs.

Original analysis: For nucleated cells, counts were estimated from reference gene primer amplification. Only in-frame clones appear in the TCRdb table, and some are missing; sequencing was by immunoSEQ multiplex PCR. The V and J calls and the clone size are those of that table, but D and trimming were determined from the DNA. The sample lists some 190,000 clones, roughly 80% occurring once. This TCR derives from a man aged 55 to 69 with acute or convalescent COVID-19. Sequenced material: peripheral blood.

DNA of the CDR3: TGTGCCAGCAGCTTACGTAGGGGATACATAAAATCCGAAGAGACCCAGTACTTC. Protein: CASSLRRGYIKSEETQYF. This chain joins TRBV7-9 and TRBJ2-5, with a possible D match to TRBD1 (5 bases). The CDR3 loop spans 18 amino acids. Per germline, CDR1 SEHNR and CDR2 FQNEAQ (reference sequence). V was clipped by 2 bases and J by 3 bases, with 22 bases between them.